The 16 T cell receptor beta chains presented below share a single source sample, sequenced in a study of lymphopenia after photon versus proton radiotherapy. TCRdb's copy holds only in-frame clones and misses some; the assay was immunoSEQ multiplex PCR. The sample shows approximately 24,000 clones, over 80% of them seen only once. The starting material was peripheral blood, obtained from a patient treated with photon-based radiotherapy. These TCRs come from a man aged 50-60 years with gastric cancer.

This clone came up once. The V and J genes are TRBV2 and TRBJ2-5; 11 nucleotides line up with TRBD2. This CDR3 spans 16 amino acids. Looked up from germline, CDR1 is SNHLY and CDR2 is FYNNEI. J was trimmed by 1 base and V by 2 bases; bases with no gene match: 3. The CDR3 here is CASSEIGLAGQETQYF. In DNA form, the CDR3 reads TGTGCCAGCAGTGAAATCGGACTAGCGGGCCAAGAGACCCAGTACTTC.

There are a few counts of this clone. The rearrangement joins TRBV6-1 to TRBJ1-2, with 9 bases aligning to TRBD1. CDR1 MNHNS and CDR2 SASEGT come from the germline V gene. Germline trimming cut 3 bases from V and 5 bases from J; bases unmatched to any gene: 4. The CDR3 length is 14 residues. CDR3 in amino acids: CASSDLDRGYGYTF. CDR3 coding DNA: TGTGCCAGCAGTGATCTAGACAGGGGGTATGGCTACACCTTC.

V gene TRBV5-1 combines with J gene TRBJ2-7; no definite D call. Germline V CDR1 and CDR2: SGHRS, YFSETQ. This CDR3 is built from 12 residues. Between the trimmed V and J ends, which lost 4 bases and 5 bases, there was a span of 10 bases. In DNA form, the CDR3 reads TGCGCCAGCAGCCGTTCTTTTGACGAGCAGTACTTC. It codes for CASSRSFDEQYF.

Comments on this clone: The same CDR3 also results from other DNA sequences found in this sample. The chain recombines TRBV30 with TRBJ1-4, with 10 bases lining up with TRBD1. The CDR3 length is 14 residues. V shed 0 bases, J shed 7 bases, and the junction held 2 bases outside the gene matches. The germline CDR1 and CDR2 sequences are GTSNPN and SVGIG (reference sequence). The CDR3 DNA reads as TGTGCCTGGAGTGTCGACAGGGGGCTTGAAAAACTGTTTTTT. Protein sequence: CAWSVDRGLEKLFF.

The chain combines TRBV5-1 with TRBJ2-2; 9 bases match TRBD2. The CDR3 length is 14 residues. Germline assignment: CDR1 SGHRS and CDR2 YFSETQ. V shed 5 bases, J shed 2 bases, and the junction held 1 base outside the gene matches. This CDR3 reads CASRLAGNTGELFF. CDR3 bases: TGCGCCAGCAGGCTAGCGGGAAACACCGGGGAGCTGTTTTTT.

This clone has just one count. CDR3 DNA sequence: TGTGCCAGCAGCATTAGCGGGGGACCTCCCTACGAGCAGTACGTC. This translates into CASSISGGPPYEQYV. V and J are TRBV7-2 and TRBJ2-7; 9 positions agree with TRBD2. The CDR3 sequence is 15 residues long. Germline V gene sequence: CDR1 SGHTA, CDR2 FQGNSA. V lost 5 bases and J lost 2; bases outside the gene matches: 7.

The chain employs TRBV5-4 and TRBJ1-1; no clear D. Trimming removed 0 bases from V and 2 bases from J, with 8 bases in between. The CDR3 is made up of 14 amino acids. The germline V gene encodes CDR1 SGHNT and CDR2 YYREEE (reference sequence). CDR3 coding DNA: TGTGCCAGCAGCTTGGAGGTATTTAACACTGAAGCTTTCTTT. Translated, it gives CASSLEVFNTEAFF.

The chain has TRBV6-5 and TRBJ2-3; 8 nucleotides line up with TRBD1. V lost 6 bases, J lost 4 bases, and 9 bases stayed unmatched. This CDR3 has 15 residues. Germline V gene data show CDR1 as MNHEY and CDR2 as SVGAGI. CDR3 sequence (DNA): TGTGCCAGCAGCCCCCGACAGGGGCTTGCAGATACGCAGTATTTT. It translates to CASSPRQGLADTQYF.

The chain employs TRBV5-6 and TRBJ2-1; possible D gene TRBD1, 5 bases. The germline V and J ends were trimmed by 1 base and 1 base, with 12 bases remaining between them. The CDR3 totals 16 residues. The germline V gene encodes CDR1 SGHDT and CDR2 YYEEEE. CDR3 sequence (DNA): TGTGCCAGCAGCTTGCCCCCCAGGGTGTCCTACAATGAGCAGTTCTTC. Its protein product is CASSLPPRVSYNEQFF.

This clone came up once. The CDR3 spells CASITAGSTDTQYF. In DNA form, the CDR3 reads TGTGCCAGCATTACAGCGGGCAGCACAGATACGCAGTATTTT. The J gene is TRBJ2-3, the V gene TRBV2; tentative D call: TRBD2 (6 bases). Trimming shortened V by 7 bases and J by 0 bases, and 11 bases separated the two germline ends. Per germline, CDR1 SNHLY and CDR2 FYNNEI. There are 14 residues in the CDR3.

The genes are TRBV9 and TRBJ1-2; D unresolved. This CDR3 contains 15 residues. Germline CDR1 SGDLS, CDR2 YYNGEE. The germline V and J ends were trimmed by 0 bases and 1 base, with 10 bases remaining between them. The DNA for the CDR3 is TGTGCCAGCAGCGTAGAGGAGACATTTAACTATGGCTACACCTTC. This sequence encodes CASSVEETFNYGYTF.

The J gene is TRBJ2-7, the V gene TRBV6-1; perhaps TRBD2 as D (6 bases). V gave up 6 bases and J gave up 2 bases, with 14 bases separating them. The CDR3 is 14 amino acids. Germline CDR1 reads MNHNS; CDR2 reads SASEGT. The CDR3 reads CASSSRTITYEQYF. CDR3 in DNA: TGTGCCAGCAGCTCGAGGACTATTACCTACGAGCAGTACTTC.

V gene TRBV5-6 combines with J gene TRBJ2-1, with D possibly being TRBD1 (6 bases). Trimming shortened V by 3 bases and J by 9 bases, and 10 bases separated the two germline ends. This CDR3 contains 12 residues. Germline V gene sequence: CDR1 SGHDT, CDR2 YYEEEE. The chain's CDR3 is CASSSTGFEQFF. CDR3 coding DNA: TGTGCCAGCAGCTCAACAGGGTTTGAGCAGTTCTTC.

The chain is built from TRBV7-9 and TRBJ1-1; D is possibly TRBD1 (5 bases). This CDR3 is 13 amino acids long. Germline CDR1 is SEHNR and CDR2 is FQNEAQ (reference sequence). V lost 7 bases, J lost 4 bases, and 13 bases lay in between. The CDR3: CASTFKGTTEAFF. CDR3 in DNA: TGTGCCAGCACCTTCAAGGGGACCACTGAAGCTTTCTTT.

This sequence joins TRBV12-5 and TRBJ2-2; no reliable D call. Germline loops: CDR1 LGHNT, CDR2 FRNRAP. With 0 bases removed from V and 2 bases from J, the gap between germline ends came to 7 bases. The CDR3 is made up of 15 amino acids. CDR3 region: CASGLVTANTGELFF. In nucleotides, the CDR3 is TGTGCTAGTGGTTTGGTAACAGCCAACACCGGGGAGCTGTTTTTT.

The chain recombines TRBV6-4 with TRBJ2-1; 8 nucleotides align to TRBD1. This CDR3 region has 13 residues. Germline V CDR1 and CDR2: MRHNA, SNTAGT. Trimming took 5 bases from V and 6 from J; bases not matched to a gene: 3. CDR3 DNA: TGTGCCAGCAGTTTCGACAGGGGCAATGAGCAGTTCTTC. Residues: CASSFDRGNEQFF.